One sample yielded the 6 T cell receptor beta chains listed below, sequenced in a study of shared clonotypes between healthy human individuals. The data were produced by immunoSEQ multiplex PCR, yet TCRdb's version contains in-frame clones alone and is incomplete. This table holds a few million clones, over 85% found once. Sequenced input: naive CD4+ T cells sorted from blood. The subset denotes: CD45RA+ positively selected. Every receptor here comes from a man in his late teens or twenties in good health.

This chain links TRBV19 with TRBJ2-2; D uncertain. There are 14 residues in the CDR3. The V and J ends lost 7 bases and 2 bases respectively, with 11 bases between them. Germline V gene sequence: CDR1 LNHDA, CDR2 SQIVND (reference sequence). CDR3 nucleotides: TGTGCCAGTAAGACTTGGGTTAACACCGGGGAGCTGTTTTTT. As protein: CASKTWVNTGELFF.

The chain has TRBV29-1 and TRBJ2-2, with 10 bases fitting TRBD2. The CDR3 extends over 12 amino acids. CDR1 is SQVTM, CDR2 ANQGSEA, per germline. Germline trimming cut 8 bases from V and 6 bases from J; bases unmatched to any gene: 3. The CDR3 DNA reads TGCAGCTTCGGGACTAGCGCCGGGGAGCTGTTTTTT. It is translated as CSFGTSAGELFF.

CDR3 DNA sequence: TGTGCCAGCAGCTTGGGGATAGGGAAGGGCACAGATACGCAGTATTTT. Its translation: CASSLGIGKGTDTQYF. The chain employs TRBV5-4 and TRBJ2-3; D call uncertain. Germline CDR1 is SGHNT and CDR2 is YYREEE (reference sequence). The CDR3 runs 16 residues. The germline V and J ends were trimmed by 0 bases and 1 base, with 12 bases remaining between them.

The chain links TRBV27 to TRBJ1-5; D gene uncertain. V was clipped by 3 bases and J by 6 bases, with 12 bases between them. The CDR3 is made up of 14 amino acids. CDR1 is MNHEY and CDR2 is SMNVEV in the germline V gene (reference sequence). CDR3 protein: CASSLREKSQPQHF. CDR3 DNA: TGTGCCAGCAGTTTGAGGGAAAAGAGTCAGCCCCAGCATTTT.

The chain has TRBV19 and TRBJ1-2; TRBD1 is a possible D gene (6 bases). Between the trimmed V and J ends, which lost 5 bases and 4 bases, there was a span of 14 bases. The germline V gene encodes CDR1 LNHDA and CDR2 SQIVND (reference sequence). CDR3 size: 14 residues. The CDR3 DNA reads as TGTGCCAGTAGTGGCCCGGACAGAGGCTATGGCTACACCTTC. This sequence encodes CASSGPDRGYGYTF.

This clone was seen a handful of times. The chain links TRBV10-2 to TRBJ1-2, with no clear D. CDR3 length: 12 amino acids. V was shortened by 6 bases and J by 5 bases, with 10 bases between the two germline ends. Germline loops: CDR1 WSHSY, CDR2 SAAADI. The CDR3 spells CASSDGRYGYTF. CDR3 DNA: TGCGCCAGCAGCGATGGACGGTATGGCTACACCTTC.